Listed here are 21 T cell receptor beta chains from one sample, sequenced in a study of cytomegalovirus exposure and HLA in healthy donors. The PCR contained 60 Vbeta and 13 Jbeta primers. Profiling relied on immunoSEQ multiplex PCR, and the TCRdb table lists in-frame clones only, not all of them. The table shows about 160,000 clones, with around nine tenths occurring only once. Sample: PBMCs. These receptors were taken from a woman in her 30s in good health and CMV-seronegative.

The gene calls are TRBV5-6 and TRBJ2-1; 7 bases match TRBD1. Germline V gene lookup returns CDR1 SGHDT and CDR2 YYEEEE. V shed 3 bases, J shed 9 bases, and the junction held 3 bases outside the gene matches. The CDR3 has 12 residues. CDR3 DNA: TGTGCCAGCAGCTCCACAGGGGTTGAGCAGTTCTTC. This sequence encodes CASSSTGVEQFF.

The V and J genes are TRBV5-1 and TRBJ2-1; D remains ambiguous. Germline CDR1 is SGHRS and CDR2 is YFSETQ. With 0 bases removed from V and 7 bases from J, the gap between germline ends came to 11 bases. The length of the CDR3 is 14 residues. Here the CDR3 DNA reads TGCGCCAGCAGCTTGGAGTGGGCTATAAATGAGCAGTTCTTC. It yields the protein CASSLEWAINEQFF.

The chain is built from TRBV7-2 and TRBJ1-2, with a weak D call TRBD1 (5 bases). This CDR3 region has 16 residues. V was pared by 1 base and J by 2 bases, with 14 bases between. CDR1 SGHTA and CDR2 FQGNSA come from the germline V gene. The CDR3 DNA reads TGTGCCAGCAGCTTAGGGCTTTTTGGGGGGAACTATGGCTACACCTTC. Translated, it gives CASSLGLFGGNYGYTF.

The rearrangement uses TRBV7-2 and TRBJ2-3; possible D gene TRBD2, 5 bases. V shed 4 bases and J shed 4 bases, with 9 bases lying between them. Germline V gives CDR1 SGHTA, CDR2 FQGNSA. The CDR3 covers 13 residues. CDR3 bases: TGTGCCAGCAGCTCTCGGGGAGCAGATACGCAGTATTTT. This translates into CASSSRGADTQYF.

The chain couples TRBV19 to TRBJ1-5; TRBD1 matches at 8 bases. V dropped 5 bases and J dropped 0; count of bases not matched to a gene: 0. This CDR3 is built from 14 residues. Germline lookup yields CDR1 LNHDA and CDR2 SQIVND (reference sequence). CDR3 sequence (DNA): TGTGCCAGTAGTCAGGGGGCTAGCAATCAGCCCCAGCATTTT. Translated: CASSQGASNQPQHF.

This clone appeared once. The chain uses TRBV2 and TRBJ2-4; D might be TRBD2 (7 bases). CDR1 and CDR2 from the germline V gene are SNHLY and FYNNEI. V gave up 6 bases and J gave up 3 bases, with 12 bases separating them. This CDR3 has 14 amino acids. The CDR3 DNA is TGTGCCAGCAGCAGGGAGGGGGACAAAAACATTCAGTACTTC. Translated: CASSREGDKNIQYF. Using reference TRBV2 and TRBJ2-4 for the parts outside the CDR3, the full variable domain is EPEVTQTPSHQVTQMGQEVILRCVPISNHLYFYWYRQILGQKVEFLVSFYNNEISEKSEIFDDQFSVERPDGSNFTLKIRSTKLEDSAMYFCASSREGDKNIQYFGAGTRLSVL.

The rearrangement uses TRBV5-1 and TRBJ2-2; D possibly corresponds to TRBD2 (6 bases). The CDR3 loop spans 15 amino acids. The ends were cut back, 4 bases at V and 3 bases at J, with 13 bases in the middle. The germline V gene has CDR1 SGHRS and CDR2 YFSETQ. CDR3 in amino acids: CASSPSSGYTGELFF. The CDR3, as DNA: TGCGCCAGCAGCCCGAGTAGCGGTTACACCGGGGAGCTGTTTTTT.

V is TRBV29-1 and J is TRBJ1-2; D is unclear. The CDR3 is 11 residues long. Per the germline V gene, CDR1 is SQVTM and CDR2 is ANQGSEA. The V end lost 2 bases, the J end lost 4 bases, and 5 bases lay between the germline ends. CDR3 sequence: CSVELVYGYTF. DNA for the CDR3: TGCAGCGTTGAATTAGTCTATGGCTACACCTTC.

This clone came up a few times. The chain has TRBV6-6 and TRBJ2-1, with D possibly TRBD1 on 6 matching bases. Trimming removed 6 bases from V and 9 bases from J, with 12 bases in between. CDR1 is MNHNY, CDR2 SVGAGI, per germline (reference sequence). CDR3 length: 12 amino acids. The CDR3 nucleotides read TGTGCCAGCAGCTTAACAGGGCCTGAGCAGTTCTTC. Its translation is CASSLTGPEQFF.

This chain uses TRBV18 with TRBJ2-7; TRBD2 matches 16 bases. The CDR3 totals 17 residues. The J segment lost 3 bases and the V segment lost 0 bases, leaving 2 bases of the junction unmatched. Germline-derived CDR1 and CDR2 are KGHSH and LQKENI. The CDR3 DNA is TGTGCCAGCTCACCACCGGGACTAGCGGGGGGGAACTACGAGCAGTACTTC. Encoded protein: CASSPPGLAGGNYEQYF. Full variable domain (remainder filled in from reference TRBV18 and TRBJ2-7): NAGVMQNPRHLVRRRGQEARLRCSPMKGHSHVYWYRQLPEEGLKFMVYLQKENIIDESGMPKERFSAEFPKEGPSILRIQQVVRGDSAAYFCASSPPGLAGGNYEQYFGPGTRLTVT.

The chain recombines TRBV7-9 with TRBJ2-7; 11 bases agree with TRBD2. Looked up from germline, CDR1 is SEHNR and CDR2 is FQNEAQ (reference sequence). CDR3 size: 16 residues. V lost 4 bases and J lost 2; bases outside the gene matches: 7. The CDR3 bases are TGTGCCAGCAGCTCTACGACTAGCGGGGACACCTACGAGCAGTACTTC. Its translation is CASSSTTSGDTYEQYF.

This chain uses TRBV6-1 with TRBJ1-2; 8 nucleotides match TRBD1. The CDR3 is made up of 16 amino acids. J was trimmed by 3 bases and V by 0 bases; bases with no gene match: 6. Germline CDR1 reads MNHNS; CDR2 reads SASEGT. The DNA for the CDR3 is TGTGCCAGCAGTGAAGCGAGCAGGGGGCTACACTATGGCTACACCTTC. Its protein is CASSEASRGLHYGYTF.

This clone was found once. This sequence joins TRBV7-9 and TRBJ1-5; 9 bases line up with TRBD1. This CDR3 contains 15 residues. Trimming cost V 1 base and J 6 bases; bases outside gene matches: 4. Germline V gene lookup returns CDR1 SEHNR and CDR2 FQNEAQ (reference sequence). CDR3 in DNA: TGTGCCAGCAGCTTAGAAGGGACAGGGCTTCAGCCCCAGCATTTT. Its protein product is CASSLEGTGLQPQHF.

The gene calls are TRBV13 and TRBJ2-7; TRBD1 might be the D (5 bases). V was cut by 0 bases and J by 0 bases, with 15 bases left in between. The germline V gene has CDR1 PRHDT and CDR2 FYEKMQ (reference sequence). This CDR3 is built from 17 residues. The CDR3 nucleotides read TGTGCCAGCAGCTTAGGCCGCACAGGCCTGCGCTCCTACGAGCAGTACTTC. It translates to CASSLGRTGLRSYEQYF.

The chain carries TRBV7-9 and TRBJ1-1; D uncertain. V was clipped by 0 bases and J by 0 bases, with 5 bases between them. This CDR3 contains 14 residues. The V gene's germline CDR1 is SEHNR and CDR2 FQNEAQ (reference sequence). The CDR3 loop reads CASSLAGLNTEAFF. CDR3 nucleotide sequence: TGTGCCAGCAGCTTAGCTGGCCTGAACACTGAAGCTTTCTTT.

The rearrangement links TRBV18 to TRBJ1-4; possibly TRBD1 for D (6 bases). Trimming cost V 1 base and J 5 bases, with 14 bases left between them. The CDR3 consists of 16 residues. Germline V gene sequence: CDR1 KGHSH, CDR2 LQKENI. CDR3 loop: CASSPLTRGGNEKLFF. The CDR3 bases are TGTGCCAGCTCACCACTGACCAGGGGAGGGAATGAAAAACTGTTTTTT.

Remarks on this clone: Other DNA sequences in this sample translate to the same CDR3. This sequence joins TRBV7-9 and TRBJ2-6, with D perhaps TRBD1 (5 bases). CDR1 is SEHNR and CDR2 is FQNEAQ in the germline V gene (reference sequence). V was pared by 1 base and J by 4 bases, with 5 bases between. This CDR3 comprises 14 residues. The CDR3 loop reads CASSLGQGANVLTF. The DNA of the CDR3 is TGTGCCAGCAGCTTAGGACAGGGGGCCAACGTCCTGACTTTC.

This rearrangement joins TRBV10-2 to TRBJ1-3, with D unclear. Looked up from germline, CDR1 is WSHSY and CDR2 is SAAADI. Between the trimmed V and J ends, which lost 2 bases and 0 bases, there was a span of 8 bases. This CDR3 contains 15 residues. The CDR3 bases are TGCGCCAGCAGTGAGGCAGGCTACTCTGGAAACACCATATATTTT. Protein: CASSEAGYSGNTIYF.

This clone was counted between two and nine times. The V and J genes are TRBV5-6 and TRBJ1-1; maybe TRBD1 (6 bases). Trimming stripped 3 bases from V and 2 bases from J, with 11 bases between. This CDR3 comprises 14 residues. Germline loops: CDR1 SGHDT, CDR2 YYEEEE. CDR3 protein: CASSSYRVNTEAFF. In DNA form, the CDR3 reads TGTGCCAGCAGCTCATACAGGGTTAACACTGAAGCTTTCTTT. Full variable domain (remainder filled in from reference TRBV5-6 and TRBJ1-1): DAGVTQSPTHLIKTRGQQVTLRCSPKSGHDTVSWYQQALGQGPQFIFQYYEEEERQRGNFPDRFSGHQFPNYSSELNVNALLLGDSALYLCASSSYRVNTEAFFGQGTRLTVV.

The gene calls are TRBV5-6 and TRBJ1-5, with 8 bases matching TRBD1. Germline trimming cut 0 bases from V and 4 bases from J; bases unmatched to any gene: 6. The CDR3 runs to 16 residues. Germline CDR1 and CDR2: SGHDT and YYEEEE. Here the CDR3 DNA reads TGTGCCAGCAGCTTGGGGTTCGGACAGGGAAATCAGCCCCAGCATTTT. Translation gives CASSLGFGQGNQPQHF.

The chain joins TRBV7-2 to TRBJ2-2; D ambiguous. Germline lookup yields CDR1 SGHTA and CDR2 FQGNSA. The CDR3 sequence is 14 residues long. V lost 2 bases to trimming and J lost 4 bases, with 8 bases between them. As DNA, the CDR3 is TGTGCCAGCAGCTTATCCCCATCCACCGGGGAGCTGTTTTTT. Translated, it gives CASSLSPSTGELFF.